A single sample is the source of the 22 T cell receptor beta chains below, sequenced in a study of healthy donors' naive CD4 and CD8 T cells. Starting from roughly 0.55 ug of total RNA, TCR libraries were made with linear amplification. Each CDR3 protein gets one entry after TCRdb re-called the reads with MiXCR. The table includes about 200,000 distinct CDR3 sequences, 65% to 75% detected once. The sample consisted of naive CD4+ and CD8+ T cells sorted from blood, pooled from several donors. These receptors were collected from a pool of human donors in good health; the sample pools cells from several healthy donors.

This chain connects TRBV20-1 to TRBJ2-1; 8 bases map to TRBD1. The CDR3 has 12 residues. J was trimmed by 9 bases and V by 4 bases; bases with no gene match: 5. Germline V lookup: CDR1 DFQATT, CDR2 SNEGSKA (reference sequence). The CDR3 is CSAKRQGSEQFF. CDR3 coding DNA: TGCAGTGCTAAACGACAGGGGAGTGAGCAGTTCTTC.

The V call is TRBV13, the J call TRBJ2-1; no reliable D call. V was pared by 2 bases and J by 6 bases, with 17 bases between. This CDR3 comprises 16 residues. Germline V gene data show CDR1 as PRHDT and CDR2 as FYEKMQ (reference sequence). CDR3: CASSLYGDLRSNEQFF. CDR3 coding DNA: TGTGCCAGCAGCTTATATGGCGACCTACGCTCCAATGAGCAGTTCTTC.

The CDR3 DNA sequence: TGCAGCGTCGGGGACGTCTCCTACGAGCAGTACTTC. Its protein product is CSVGDVSYEQYF. This chain joins TRBV29-1 and TRBJ2-7; either TRBD1 or TRBD2 may supply D (5 bases each). This CDR3 region has 12 residues. V was trimmed by 6 bases and J by 0 bases, leaving 9 bases between them. Germline assignment: CDR1 SQVTM and CDR2 ANQGSEA.

The chain is built from TRBV10-3 and TRBJ2-3; D gene unclear. Germline V gives CDR1 ENHRY, CDR2 SYGVKD. This CDR3 is built from 12 residues. V gave up 8 bases and J gave up 4 bases, with 10 bases separating them. CDR3 sequence reads: CAIGLAPDTQYF. CDR3 DNA sequence: TGTGCCATCGGCCTTGCCCCAGATACGCAGTATTTT.

V usage is TRBV29-1 and J usage is TRBJ2-5; D is possibly TRBD1 (5 bases). Between the trimmed V and J ends, which lost 6 bases and 0 bases, there was a span of 8 bases. Germline lookup yields CDR1 SQVTM and CDR2 ANQGSEA. This CDR3 has 12 residues. The CDR3 reads CSVQGNQETQYF. The DNA of the CDR3 is TGCAGCGTGCAGGGAAACCAAGAGACCCAGTACTTC.

The V call is TRBV5-6, the J call TRBJ2-1; TRBD2 matches at 13 bases. The germline gives CDR1 SGHDT, CDR2 YYEEEE. There are 15 residues in the CDR3. V dropped 0 bases and J dropped 8; count of bases not matched to a gene: 2. Here the CDR3 reads CASSLGTSGSYEQFF. CDR3 in DNA: TGTGCCAGCAGCTTGGGGACTAGCGGGAGTTATGAGCAGTTCTTC.

This chain uses TRBV6-5 with TRBJ2-3; no reliable D call. The CDR3 is 15 residues long. The germline CDR1 and CDR2 sequences are MNHEY and SVGAGI. V lost 2 bases and J 1 base, leaving 10 bases between the germline ends. DNA for the CDR3: TGTGCCAGCAGTTACCTAAGCAAAGGCACAGATACGCAGTATTTT. This gives the protein CASSYLSKGTDTQYF.

The V gene is TRBV4-1, the J gene TRBJ2-7, with D possibly called TRBD1 or TRBD2 (5 bases each). The CDR3 covers 15 residues. The germline gives CDR1 MGHRA, CDR2 YSYEKL. Trimming shortened V by 0 bases and J by 2 bases, and 11 bases separated the two germline ends. Here the CDR3 DNA reads TGCGCCAGCAGCCAAGATCCGGGGCTTGCCTACGAGCAGTACTTC. Translation gives CASSQDPGLAYEQYF.

This sequence joins TRBV11-3 and TRBJ2-1, with D hard to call. Germline V CDR1 and CDR2: SGHNT, YENEEA. Trimming removed 3 bases at V and 7 bases at J, with 19 bases between. This CDR3 region has 16 residues. The chain's CDR3 is CASSFRSSLGGNEQFF. The DNA of the CDR3 is TGTGCCAGCAGCTTTAGAAGCTCCCTGGGTGGTAATGAGCAGTTCTTC.

This chain connects TRBV29-1 to TRBJ2-1; 8 bases fit TRBD1. The CDR3 totals 14 residues. Germline V gene lookup returns CDR1 SQVTM and CDR2 ANQGSEA. The V gene end was trimmed by 3 bases and the J gene end by 9 bases; junction bases not matched to a gene: 10. The CDR3 bases are TGCAGCGTTGAGGAGGCCGACAGGGGTGTTGAGCAGTTCTTC. Translated, it gives CSVEEADRGVEQFF.

The V and J genes are TRBV29-1 and TRBJ1-2, with 11 bases identical to TRBD1. The germline CDR1 and CDR2 sequences are SQVTM and ANQGSEA. The CDR3 consists of 16 residues. The junction had 12 bases not matched to a gene; V was cut back by 7 bases and J by 2 bases. The CDR3 coding sequence is TGCAGCGCAAGTCCCGGGACAGGGGGTGAGAACTATGGCTACACCTTC. As protein: CSASPGTGGENYGYTF.

The V call is TRBV20-1, the J call TRBJ2-1; D is uncertain. This CDR3 is built from 13 residues. V was pared by 0 bases and J by 6 bases, with 9 bases between. Germline values: CDR1 DFQATT, CDR2 SNEGSKA (reference sequence). The chain's CDR3 is CSARETGINEQFF. The CDR3 DNA reads as TGCAGTGCTAGAGAAACTGGGATCAATGAGCAGTTCTTC.

CDR3 coding DNA: TGTGCCAGCAGCTTAGTTTCTGGCGGCAGCACAGATACGCAGTATTTT. Residues: CASSLVSGGSTDTQYF. The rearrangement uses TRBV7-8 and TRBJ2-3; D gene unclear. Germline V gives CDR1 SGHVS, CDR2 FQNEAQ. V lost 1 base and J lost 0, with 11 bases in between. The CDR3 consists of 16 residues.

The chain employs TRBV27 and TRBJ1-5; a weak D match, TRBD1 (6 bases). The CDR3 length is 15 residues. In germline, CDR1 is MNHEY, CDR2 SMNVEV (reference sequence). Trimming took off 1 base at V and 2 bases at J, with 9 bases between the two ends. The DNA for the CDR3 is TGTGCCAGCAGTTTATGGTCAGGGGGCAATCAGCCCCAGCATTTT. Its protein product is CASSLWSGGNQPQHF.

The chain joins TRBV29-1 to TRBJ1-6; 8 bases agree with TRBD1. The V segment lost 5 bases and the J segment 8 bases; nucleotides outside the gene matches: 2. The germline V gene has CDR1 SQVTM and CDR2 ANQGSEA. This CDR3 contains 12 residues. This chain's CDR3 is CSVSTGDSPLHF. The CDR3 DNA is TGCAGCGTTTCGACAGGGGATTCACCCCTCCACTTT.

V usage is TRBV29-1 and J usage is TRBJ2-1; 7 bases are a match to TRBD2. The V gene end was trimmed by 6 bases and the J gene end by 4 bases; junction bases not matched to a gene: 12. The CDR3 is 15 residues long. Germline V gene lookup returns CDR1 SQVTM and CDR2 ANQGSEA. CDR3 nucleotides: TGCAGCGTAGCCAGTGGGAGCGGGAATTACAATGAGCAGTTCTTC. Translation: CSVASGSGNYNEQFF.

V gene TRBV12-5 combines with J gene TRBJ2-5; a weak D match, TRBD1 (5 bases). Trimming removed 7 bases from V and 0 bases from J, with 15 bases in between. Per germline, CDR1 LGHNT and CDR2 FRNRAP. CDR3 size: 15 residues. DNA of the CDR3: TGTGCTAGTGCCCAAACGACAGCGTACCAAGAGACCCAGTACTTC. It is translated as CASAQTTAYQETQYF.

The V and J genes are TRBV19 and TRBJ1-2; the D is unclear. CDR3 length: 15 residues. The germline CDR1 and CDR2 sequences are LNHDA and SQIVND (reference sequence). Trimming took off 5 bases at V and 8 bases at J, with 21 bases between the two ends. CDR3 DNA: TGTGCCAGTAGTGCAATAGTTGAGGTGGAATCGGGCTACACCTTC. Its protein product is CASSAIVEVESGYTF.

Only one count was recorded for this clonotype. The chain combines TRBV30 with TRBJ1-1; D ambiguous. The CDR3 spans 12 residues. CDR1 and CDR2 from the germline V gene are GTSNPN and SVGIG (reference sequence). V was cut by 0 bases and J by 8 bases, with 10 bases left in between. CDR3 sequence reads: CAWSVSGREAFF. The CDR3 region has the DNA TGTGCCTGGAGTGTCTCGGGCAGGGAAGCTTTCTTT.

This clonotype appeared a few times. The chain links TRBV29-1 to TRBJ1-2; D ambiguous. The CDR3 runs 13 residues. Germline loops: CDR1 SQVTM, CDR2 ANQGSEA. Trimming left V 1 base short and J 8 bases short, with 14 bases between. The CDR3 bases are TGCAGCGTTGAAGCCTCAGAGCTGGGCGGCTACACCTTC. This encodes CSVEASELGGYTF.

J is TRBJ2-1 and V is TRBV29-1, with D tentatively TRBD2 (5 bases). This CDR3 has 14 amino acids. V was shortened by 0 bases and J by 6 bases, with 12 bases between the two germline ends. Germline V gene lookup returns CDR1 SQVTM and CDR2 ANQGSEA. In DNA form, the CDR3 reads TGCAGCGTTGAAGATTGGCTAGCTAGCAATGAGCAGTTCTTC. It specifies CSVEDWLASNEQFF.

The chain is built from TRBV20-1 and TRBJ2-1, with 9 bases matching TRBD2. Per germline, CDR1 DFQATT and CDR2 SNEGSKA (reference sequence). J gave up 4 bases and V 3 bases, and 10 bases lay outside the gene matches. The CDR3 is made up of 16 amino acids. CDR3 in DNA: TGCAGTGCTAGTGTGGCTAGCGGGATCGCTTACAATGAGCAGTTCTTC. Protein sequence: CSASVASGIAYNEQFF.